This TCR beta chain was obtained from a study of T cell repertoires in cytomegalovirus infection. Study context: The public TCR beta signatures pointed to both CMV infection and matching HLA type. Regarding the study as a whole: CMV-specific HLA-C-restricted TCR beta clonotypes dominated the ex vivo response.

This clonotype was counted between two and nine times. Its target is not known. TCRdb used MiXCR to reprocess the reads, holding one entry per CDR3 protein. The data contain about 300,000 distinct CDR3 sequences, roughly 25% of them singletons. The CDR3 runs to 15 residues. V lost 5 bases, J lost 1 base, and 6 bases stayed unmatched. Looked up from germline, CDR1 is MDHEN and CDR2 is SYDVKM. The sequence was obtained from a human donor in good health (CMV status not recorded). Some clones in this sample may be carry-over from other donors' samples. Sequences were obtained from PBMCs. This rearrangement joins TRBV28 to TRBJ1-1, with TRBD1 matching 8 bases. The CDR3 DNA is TGTGCCAGCAGTACTCGACAGGGGCCGAACACTGAAGCTTTCTTT. It is translated as CASSTRQGPNTEAFF.